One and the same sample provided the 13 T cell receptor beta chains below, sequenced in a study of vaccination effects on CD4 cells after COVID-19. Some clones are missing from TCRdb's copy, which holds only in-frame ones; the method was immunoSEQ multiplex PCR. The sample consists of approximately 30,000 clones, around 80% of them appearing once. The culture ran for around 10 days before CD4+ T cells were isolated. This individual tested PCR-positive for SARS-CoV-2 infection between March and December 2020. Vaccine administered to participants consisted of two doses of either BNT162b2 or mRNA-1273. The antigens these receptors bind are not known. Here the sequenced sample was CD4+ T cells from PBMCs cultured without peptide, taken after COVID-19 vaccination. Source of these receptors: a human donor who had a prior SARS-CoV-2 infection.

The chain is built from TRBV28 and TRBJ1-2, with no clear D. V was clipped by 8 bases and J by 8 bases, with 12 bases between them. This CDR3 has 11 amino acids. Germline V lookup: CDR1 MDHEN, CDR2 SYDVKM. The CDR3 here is CASGDLWGYTF. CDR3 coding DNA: TGTGCCAGCGGCGACCTCTGGGGCTACACCTTC.

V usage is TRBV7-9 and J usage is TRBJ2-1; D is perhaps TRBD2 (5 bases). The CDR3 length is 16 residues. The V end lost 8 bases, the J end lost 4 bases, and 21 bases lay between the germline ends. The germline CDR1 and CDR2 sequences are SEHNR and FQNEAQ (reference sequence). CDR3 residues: CASQIAPAVPYNEQFF. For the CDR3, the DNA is TGTGCCAGCCAAATCGCCCCAGCGGTACCTTACAATGAGCAGTTCTTC.

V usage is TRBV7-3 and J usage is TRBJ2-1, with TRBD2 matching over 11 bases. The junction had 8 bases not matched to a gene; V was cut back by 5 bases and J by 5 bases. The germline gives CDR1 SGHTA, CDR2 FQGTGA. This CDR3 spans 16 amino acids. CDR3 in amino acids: CASSPRLAGNHNEQFF. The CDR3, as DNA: TGTGCCAGCAGCCCAAGACTAGCGGGAAACCACAATGAGCAGTTCTTC.

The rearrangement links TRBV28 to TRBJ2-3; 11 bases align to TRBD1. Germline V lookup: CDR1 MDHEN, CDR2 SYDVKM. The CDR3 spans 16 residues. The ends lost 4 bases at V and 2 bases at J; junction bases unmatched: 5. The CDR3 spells CASSSPGQGDTDTQYF. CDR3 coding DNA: TGTGCCAGCAGTTCGCCGGGACAGGGGGACACAGATACGCAGTATTTT.

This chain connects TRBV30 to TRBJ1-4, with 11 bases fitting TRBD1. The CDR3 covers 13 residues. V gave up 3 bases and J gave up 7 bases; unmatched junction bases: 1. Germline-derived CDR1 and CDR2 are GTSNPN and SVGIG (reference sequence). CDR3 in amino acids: CAWRGTGGEKLFF. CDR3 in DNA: TGTGCCTGGAGGGGGACAGGGGGTGAAAAACTGTTTTTT.

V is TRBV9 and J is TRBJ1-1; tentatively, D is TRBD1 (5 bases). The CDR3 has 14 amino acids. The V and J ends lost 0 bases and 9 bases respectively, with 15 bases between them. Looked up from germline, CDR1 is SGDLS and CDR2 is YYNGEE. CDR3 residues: CASSVAPGDSQAFF. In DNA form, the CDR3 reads TGTGCCAGCAGCGTAGCGCCGGGGGATTCTCAAGCTTTCTTT.

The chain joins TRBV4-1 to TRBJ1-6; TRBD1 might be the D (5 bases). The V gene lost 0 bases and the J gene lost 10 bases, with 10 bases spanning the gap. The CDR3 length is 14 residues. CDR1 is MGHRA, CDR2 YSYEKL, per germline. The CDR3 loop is CASSQDPGRSPLHF. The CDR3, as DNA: TGCGCCAGCAGCCAAGATCCGGGACGATCACCCCTCCACTTT.

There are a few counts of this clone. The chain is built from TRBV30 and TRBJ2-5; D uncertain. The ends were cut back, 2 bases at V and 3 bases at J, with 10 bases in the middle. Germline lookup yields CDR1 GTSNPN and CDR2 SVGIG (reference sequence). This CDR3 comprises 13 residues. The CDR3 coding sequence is TGTGCCTGGAGTATTACGGACGAAGAGACCCAGTACTTC. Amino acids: CAWSITDEETQYF.

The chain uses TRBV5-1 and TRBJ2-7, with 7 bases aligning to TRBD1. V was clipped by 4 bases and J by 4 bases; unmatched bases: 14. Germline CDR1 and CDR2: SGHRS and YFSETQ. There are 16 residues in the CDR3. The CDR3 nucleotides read TGCGCCAGCAGCCCTTTCCTCGGGACAGAACTTTACGAGCAGTACTTC. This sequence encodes CASSPFLGTELYEQYF.

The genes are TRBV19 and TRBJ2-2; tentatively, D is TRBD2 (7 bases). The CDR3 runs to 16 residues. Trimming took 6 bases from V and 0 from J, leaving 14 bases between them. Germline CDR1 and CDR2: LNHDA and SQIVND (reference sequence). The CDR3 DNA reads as TGTGCCAGTAGCCAACTAGGGGGGGCGAACACCGGGGAGCTGTTTTTT. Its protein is CASSQLGGANTGELFF.

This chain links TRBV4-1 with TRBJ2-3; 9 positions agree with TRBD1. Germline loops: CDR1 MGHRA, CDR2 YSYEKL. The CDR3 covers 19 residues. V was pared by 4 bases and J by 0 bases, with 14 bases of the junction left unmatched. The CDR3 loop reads CASSPRPGTGIFSTDTQYF. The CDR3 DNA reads TGCGCCAGCAGCCCCCGACCCGGGACAGGGATTTTTAGCACAGATACGCAGTATTTT.

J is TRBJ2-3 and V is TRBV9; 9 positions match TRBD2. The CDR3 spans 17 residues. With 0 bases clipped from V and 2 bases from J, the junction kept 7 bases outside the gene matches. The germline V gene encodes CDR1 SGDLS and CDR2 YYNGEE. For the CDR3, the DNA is TGTGCCAGCAGCGTAGAGGGCGGGGGGGTGTACACAGATACGCAGTATTTT. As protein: CASSVEGGGVYTDTQYF.

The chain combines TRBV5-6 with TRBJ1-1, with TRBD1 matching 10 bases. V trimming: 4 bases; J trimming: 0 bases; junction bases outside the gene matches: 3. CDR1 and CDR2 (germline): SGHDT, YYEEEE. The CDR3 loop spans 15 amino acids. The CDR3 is CASSPDRGVNTEAFF. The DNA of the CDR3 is TGTGCCAGCAGCCCGGACAGGGGGGTGAACACTGAAGCTTTCTTT.